Here is one T cell receptor (beta chain) with its context. This entry belongs to a study of untreated major depressive disorder. CDR1 is SEHNR, CDR2 FQNEAQ, per germline (reference sequence). Trimming took off 5 bases at V and 5 bases at J, with 9 bases between the two ends. The CDR3 sequence is 12 residues long. The data were produced by immunoSEQ multiplex PCR, yet TCRdb's version contains in-frame clones alone and is incomplete. Here the sample spans about 21,000 clones, approximately 92% being singletons. The receptor was derived from a man aged 25 to 40 in good health. Sequencing was carried out using CD4+ T cells from PBMCs. This chain joins TRBV7-9 and TRBJ2-5; D gene uncertain. Here the CDR3 DNA reads TGTGCCAGCAGCCCCGCCACGGAGACCCAGTACTTC. Translation gives CASSPATETQYF.